This passage covers 9 T cell receptor beta chains from one sample sequenced in a study of radiotherapy plus CTLA-4 blockade in lung cancer. Generated by immunoSEQ multiplex PCR, the TCRdb table keeps only in-frame clones and is missing some. Here the sample spans about 68,000 clones, 70% to 80% being singletons. The source material was peripheral blood, sampled from a patient treated with radiotherapy plus ipilimumab. These receptors all come from a human donor with non-small cell lung cancer who had a complete response to radiotherapy plus ipilimumab.

The CDR3 nucleotides read TGTGCCAGTAGTATAAGAGCGGGGGGGGTCACAGATACGCAGTATTTT. As protein: CASSIRAGGVTDTQYF. This chain links TRBV19 with TRBJ2-3; 10 nucleotides agree with TRBD2. V gave up 2 bases and J gave up 2 bases; unmatched junction bases: 4. From germline, CDR1 is LNHDA and CDR2 SQIVND (reference sequence). The CDR3 has 16 amino acids.

In this sample, this clone turned up once. This chain joins TRBV18 and TRBJ2-1; D not certain. Germline V gives CDR1 KGHSH, CDR2 LQKENI. The CDR3 extends over 15 amino acids. V was clipped by 0 bases and J by 5 bases, with 11 bases between them. The CDR3, as DNA: TGTGCCAGCTCACCACCCCTTGGCAGAGACAATGAGCAGTTCTTC. This codes for CASSPPLGRDNEQFF.

CDR3 nucleotide sequence: TGTGCCAGCAGCGCGGGGTCATACCAAGAGACCCAGTACTTC. Translating gives CASSAGSYQETQYF. V and J are TRBV9 and TRBJ2-5; perhaps TRBD2 as D (5 bases). CDR3 length: 14 residues. Germline V gene data show CDR1 as SGDLS and CDR2 as YYNGEE. The germline V and J ends were trimmed by 3 bases and 0 bases, with 9 bases remaining between them.

This sequence joins TRBV28 and TRBJ2-3; TRBD1 aligns across 9 bases. This CDR3 is built from 15 residues. V gave up 4 bases and J gave up 1 base; unmatched junction bases: 3. CDR1 is MDHEN and CDR2 is SYDVKM in the germline V gene. For the CDR3, the DNA is TGTGCCAGCAGTTCACAGGGGGCGGGCACAGATACGCAGTATTTT. The encoded protein is CASSSQGAGTDTQYF. The whole variable domain, filled in from reference TRBV28 and TRBJ2-3, reads DVKVTQSSRYLVKRTGEKVFLECVQDMDHENMFWYRQDPGLGLRLIYFSYDVKMKEKGDIPEGYSVSREKKERFSLILESASTNQTSMYLCASSSQGAGTDTQYFGPGTRLTVL.

This rearrangement joins TRBV5-4 to TRBJ1-2, with TRBD1 matching 7 bases. This CDR3 has 16 amino acids. J lost 1 base, V lost 3 bases, and 9 bases had no gene match. Germline V lookup: CDR1 SGHNT, CDR2 YYREEE (reference sequence). The CDR3 reads CASSSGGQGGNYGYTF. DNA for the CDR3: TGTGCCAGCAGCTCCGGGGGGCAGGGGGGTAACTATGGCTACACCTTC. Combining the CDR3 with reference TRBV5-4 and TRBJ1-2 gives the whole variable domain ETGVTQSPTHLIKTRGQQVTLRCSSQSGHNTVSWYQQALGQGPQFIFQYYREEENGRGNFPPRFSGLQFPNYSSELNVNALELDDSALYLCASSSGGQGGNYGYTFGSGTRLTVV.

The chain combines TRBV18 with TRBJ2-1; 7 positions match TRBD1. The J segment lost 0 bases and the V segment lost 4 bases, leaving 9 bases of the junction unmatched. Germline lookup yields CDR1 KGHSH and CDR2 LQKENI. The CDR3 sequence is 17 residues long. The CDR3 bases are TGTGCCAGCTCACTTGAACCGGGACAGAGCTCCTACAATGAGCAGTTCTTC. Translated, it gives CASSLEPGQSSYNEQFF.

The rearrangement links TRBV6-5 to TRBJ2-7, with D hard to call. Germline V gene data show CDR1 as MNHEY and CDR2 as SVGAGI. V lost 6 bases and J lost 0, with 9 bases in between. There are 13 residues in the CDR3. The CDR3 coding sequence is TGTGCCAGCAGCCACCCGGGCTCCTACGAGCAGTACTTC. Its translation: CASSHPGSYEQYF.

V is TRBV7-2 and J is TRBJ1-3; TRBD1 agrees at 7 bases. This CDR3 is 16 amino acids long. The ends lost 4 bases at V and 0 bases at J; junction bases unmatched: 6. Per the germline V gene, CDR1 is SGHTA and CDR2 is FQGNSA. The CDR3 DNA follows: TGTGCCAGCAGCTCACCGACAGGGCGCTCTGGAAACACCATATATTTT. Its protein is CASSSPTGRSGNTIYF.

The genes are TRBV9 and TRBJ1-3; D not certain. The CDR3 spans 15 residues. Germline CDR1 reads SGDLS; CDR2 reads YYNGEE. V lost 4 bases, J lost 2 bases, and 13 bases lay in between. The CDR3 loop is CASSPRTDTGNTIYF. The CDR3, as DNA: TGTGCCAGCAGCCCCCGGACGGATACTGGAAACACCATATATTTT.